The TCR beta chain described here comes from a study of T cell responses to AZD1222 COVID-19 vaccine. Assay: immunoSEQ multiplex PCR; the TCRdb copy retains only in-frame clones and omits some. Found here are 100,000 to 150,000 clones, approximately 88% of them singletons; the top ten hold approximately 1.5%. About this clone itself: Its antigen is unknown.

Trimming took 2 bases from V and 11 from J, leaving 9 bases between them. The germline CDR1 and CDR2 sequences are SQVTM and ANQGSEA. The CDR3 loop spans 10 amino acids. Study results and limitations: Clonal diversity was possibly underestimated; the donors were predominantly white British and more often female. Nearly half of spike-specific TCRs reportedly target variant regions that are unmutated in the B.1.351 and B.1.1.7 variants. Across spike, vaccine-associated CD4 TCRs were found, dominant at 160-218 and 743-854. Samples come after the peak T cell response, not at day 14.

This sequence originates from an adult in good health. Sequenced here: peripheral blood, sampled on day 0 of AZD1222 vaccination. V usage is TRBV29-1 and J usage is TRBJ1-1, with D unclear. The CDR3 loop is CSVEQLRAFF. As DNA, the CDR3 is TGCAGCGTTGAACAACTGCGGGCTTTCTTT.